This passage covers 7 T cell receptor beta chains from one sample sequenced in a study of T cell repertoires in cytomegalovirus infection. In TCRdb, the reads were re-called with MiXCR into one record per CDR3 protein. The profile shows hundreds of thousands of distinct CDR3 sequences, 20% to 25% of them singletons. The sequenced material came from CD8+ T cells from PBMCs. The receptors derive from a human donor in good health (CMV status not recorded). Some clones in this sample may be carry-over from other donors' samples.

This clonotype was picked up many times. V and J are TRBV19 and TRBJ1-6; no definite D call. This CDR3 spans 13 amino acids. CDR1 LNHDA and CDR2 SQIVND come from the germline V gene (reference sequence). V dropped 10 bases and J dropped 9 bases, with 16 bases sitting between them. The CDR3 nucleotides are TGTGCCACCTACCCAGGAGGTGGTTCACCCCTCCACTTT. Protein: CATYPGGGSPLHF.

The chain joins TRBV11-2 to TRBJ2-2; 13 positions match TRBD2. The CDR3 runs 17 residues. The J segment lost 7 bases and the V segment lost 3 bases, leaving 8 bases of the junction unmatched. Looked up from germline, CDR1 is SGHAT and CDR2 is FQNNGV. In DNA form, the CDR3 reads TGTGCCAGCAGCTTCCGACTAGCGGGGGGCCCCGGCGGGGAGCTGTTTTTT. The encoded protein is CASSFRLAGGPGGELFF.

This chain joins TRBV2 and TRBJ2-7; D unresolved. The CDR3 is 10 residues long. Germline V CDR1 and CDR2: SNHLY, FYNNEI. V shed 6 bases and J shed 5 bases, with 5 bases lying between them. The CDR3 sequence: CASRGNEQYF. The CDR3 bases are TGTGCCAGCAGGGGAAACGAGCAGTACTTC.

This clonotype is a singleton in its sample. A much larger clone differs by one base, so this may be a read error. V gene TRBV7-6 combines with J gene TRBJ1-2, with D unresolved. This CDR3 region has 13 residues. Germline-derived CDR1 and CDR2 are SGHVS and FNYEAQ. The CDR3 region has the DNA TGTGTCAGCAGCTTCCCCGGGTTCGATGGCTACACCTTC. This sequence encodes CVSSFPGFDGYTF.

This clonotype was recorded many times. The chain carries TRBV7-2 and TRBJ1-5; D call uncertain. Germline V CDR1 and CDR2: SGHTA, FQGNSA. The germline V and J ends were trimmed by 5 bases and 0 bases, with 11 bases remaining between them. This CDR3 spans 15 amino acids. In nucleotides, the CDR3 is TGTGCCAGCAGCCCGACATCACATAGCAATCAGCCCCAGCATTTT. Translation gives CASSPTSHSNQPQHF.

V and J are TRBV6-1 and TRBJ2-7; no firm D call. The CDR3 has 9 amino acids. Germline CDR1 reads MNHNS; CDR2 reads SASEGT. V was cut by 10 bases and J by 0 bases, with 1 base left in between. CDR3 amino acids: CATSYEQYF. CDR3 DNA sequence: TGTGCCACCTCCTACGAGCAGTACTTC.

The table lists this clonotype with a few counts. CDR3 DNA sequence: TGTGCCAGCAGACGCCTCCCCGGTAGCGGGGGGTCCATCGGGGAGCTGTTTTTT. This encodes CASRRLPGSGGSIGELFF. The chain employs TRBV6-2 or TRBV6-3 and TRBJ2-2; 10 bases are a match to TRBD2. This CDR3 contains 18 residues. Germline V lookup: CDR1 MNHEY, CDR2 SVGEGT. V trimming: 6 bases; J trimming: 7 bases; junction bases outside the gene matches: 17.